This T cell receptor beta chain originates from a study of blood T cell repertoires in COVID-19 (dated by TCRdb to 2018 to 2020). Concerning the study at large: Collaborator samples came from the United States, Italy and Spain and covered acute and convalescent phases of COVID-19. The material from the prospective study consisted of cDNA or gDNA derived from T cells, B-cell-depleted T cells, or PBMCs. Subjects who had been exposed to COVID-19, were actively infected with it, or had recovered from it provided the deeply sampled blood TCRbeta repertoires that made up the dataset. The repertoires were released in a freely available public database intended as a resource for research on the immune response to SARS-CoV-2. Samples came from the ongoing ImmuneRACE study (first 160 participants) plus 1,254 subjects from 6 global collaborators. Sample metadata almost always included a de-identified subject ID, COVID-19 status, age in years and sex. Where available, HLA class I and class II types were taken from metadata supplied by the sample provider and were not determined by assay-based typing.

The CDR3 covers 15 residues, taking in both the cysteine and the phenylalanine. The sequence is cut down to CDR3 DNA, 45 bases in frame from base 1. The junction shows trimming of 1 base on V and 6 bases on J, plus 13 bases between the germline ends. CDR1 is given as SGHTA and CDR2 as FQGNSA, both from the germline V gene. TCRbeta CDR3 regions were amplified from genomic DNA by means of the immunoSEQ Assay, a bias-controlled multiplex PCR. The study's processing was this. Nucleated cell counts per sample were estimated from amplification of reference gene primers within the assay. To quantify the absolute abundance of each unique TCRbeta CDR3 rearrangement, sequence reads were collapsed and filtered. For each sample, productive Simpson clonality was calculated by taking the square root of Simpson's diversity index across productive rearrangements. The clones in this table, taken by TCRdb from immuneACCESS, are in-frame only. Not every clone is retained; where verified, under half of the shortfall comes from an unresolved V gene, and the cause of the rest is unknown. V and J calls plus clone size are reproduced from that table; the DNA served to infer D and trimming. This sample has about 150,000 clones in its table, and 78% of those were observed once. The top ten clonotypes cover just over 6% of the sample.

With respect to this clone: This clone's antigen is unknown. Base qualities are not provided; no much larger clone lies one nucleotide away.

In the prospective study, participants were roughly 18 to 100 years old, resided in about two dozen geographic areas of the United States, and were enrolled through a virtual design. Cohort assignment in the prospective study relied on participant-reported clinical history from a screening survey and a study questionnaire. Recovered participants in ImmuneRACE Cohort 3 were defined by two consecutive negative NP/OP PCR tests, clearance by a healthcare professional, or resolution of symptoms. Mobile phlebotomists in the prospective study collected whole blood, serum and a nasopharyngeal or oropharyngeal swab from every participant. Over an approximately 2-month period, participants in the prospective study had the option of providing additional blood draws and questionnaires. Before DNA extraction, blood samples from the prospective study were shipped at room temperature or frozen. What the work shows at the level of the full study, not this receptor alone: How much clinical and demographic metadata was included differed by source and by participant, and the metadata was provided uncurated.

Sequenced sample: PBMCs or T cells enriched from blood (not recorded which). The chain uses TRBV7-2 and TRBJ1-5; TRBD1 might be the D gene, on 5 matching bases. The receptor's source is a woman aged 50 to 60 who had recovered from COVID-19. The CDR3: CASSLVWGGVQPQHF. Here is the DNA: TGTGCCAGCAGCTTAGTTTGGGGGGGTGTTCAGCCCCAGCATTTT.